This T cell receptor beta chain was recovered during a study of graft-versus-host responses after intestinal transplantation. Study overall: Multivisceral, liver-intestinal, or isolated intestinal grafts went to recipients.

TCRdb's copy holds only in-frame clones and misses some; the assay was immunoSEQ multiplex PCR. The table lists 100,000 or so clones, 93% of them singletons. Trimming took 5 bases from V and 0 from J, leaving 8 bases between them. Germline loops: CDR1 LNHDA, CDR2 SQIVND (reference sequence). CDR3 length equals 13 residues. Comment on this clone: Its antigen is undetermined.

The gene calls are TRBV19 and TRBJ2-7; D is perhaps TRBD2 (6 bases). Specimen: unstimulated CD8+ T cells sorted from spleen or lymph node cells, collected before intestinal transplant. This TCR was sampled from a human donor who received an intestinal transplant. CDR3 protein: CASSGGTSYEQYF. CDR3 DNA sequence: TGTGCCAGTAGTGGGGGGACCTCCTACGAGCAGTACTTC.